This T cell receptor (beta chain) is drawn from a study of blood T cells in healthy people across ages. General observations from the study: Expanded clonotype changes were possibly confounded by unknown donor CMV status. Relative to aged donors, long-lived donors carried more naive CD4+ cells and displayed higher diversity. Unsorted PBMCs blocked a conclusive comparison of naive and antigen-experienced cells.

The use of a sample-barcoded 5' primer and a J-beta primer mix characterized a second PCR of about 7 to 12 cycles. One entry per CDR3 protein, called by TCRdb with MiXCR from the 5' RACE reads. The table shows 720,000 or so distinct CDR3 sequences, with approximately 40% occurring only once. There are many counts of this clonotype. Its antigen is not known. Researchers collected about 9.6 milliliters of peripheral blood from every single donor. There are 12 residues in the CDR3. The V gene lost 6 bases and the J gene lost 3 bases, with 9 bases spanning the gap. The sequenced material came from blood. The chain is built from TRBV12-3 or TRBV12-4 and TRBJ2-7, with D perhaps given as TRBD1 or TRBD2 (5 bases each). The receptor comes from an elderly man in good health. In DNA, the CDR3 is TGTGCCAGCAGCAGGGACGGCTACGAGCAGTACTTC. It specifies CASSRDGYEQYF.